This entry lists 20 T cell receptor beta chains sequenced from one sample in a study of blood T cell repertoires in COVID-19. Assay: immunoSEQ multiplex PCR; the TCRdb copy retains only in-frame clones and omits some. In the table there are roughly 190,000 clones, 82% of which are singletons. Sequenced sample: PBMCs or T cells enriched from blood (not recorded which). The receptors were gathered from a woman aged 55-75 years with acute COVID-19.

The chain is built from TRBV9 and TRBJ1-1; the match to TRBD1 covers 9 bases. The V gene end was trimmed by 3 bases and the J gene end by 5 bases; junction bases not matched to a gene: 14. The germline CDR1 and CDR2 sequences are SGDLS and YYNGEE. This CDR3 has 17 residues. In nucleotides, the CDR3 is TGTGCCAGCAGCGCCCGGGACAGGGACGGGTCTAGGACTGAAGCTTTCTTT. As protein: CASSARDRDGSRTEAFF.

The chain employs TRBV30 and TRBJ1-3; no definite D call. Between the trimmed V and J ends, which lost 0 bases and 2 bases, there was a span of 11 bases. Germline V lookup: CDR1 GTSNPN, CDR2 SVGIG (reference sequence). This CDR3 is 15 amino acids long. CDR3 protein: CAWSVRSLPGNTIYF. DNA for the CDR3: TGTGCCTGGAGTGTCCGCAGTCTCCCTGGAAACACCATATATTTT.

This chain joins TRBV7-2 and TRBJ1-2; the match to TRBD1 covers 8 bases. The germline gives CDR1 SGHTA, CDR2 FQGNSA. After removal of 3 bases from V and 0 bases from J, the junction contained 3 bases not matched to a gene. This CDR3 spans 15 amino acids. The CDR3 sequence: CASSFQQGANYGYTF. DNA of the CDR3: TGTGCCAGCAGCTTCCAACAGGGGGCTAACTATGGCTACACCTTC.

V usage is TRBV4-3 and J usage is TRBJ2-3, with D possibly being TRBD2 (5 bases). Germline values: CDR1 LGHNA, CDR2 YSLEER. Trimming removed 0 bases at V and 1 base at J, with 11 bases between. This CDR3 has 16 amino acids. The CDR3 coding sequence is TGCGCCAGCAGCCAAGATGTGCGGGTTGGCACAGATACGCAGTATTTT. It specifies CASSQDVRVGTDTQYF.

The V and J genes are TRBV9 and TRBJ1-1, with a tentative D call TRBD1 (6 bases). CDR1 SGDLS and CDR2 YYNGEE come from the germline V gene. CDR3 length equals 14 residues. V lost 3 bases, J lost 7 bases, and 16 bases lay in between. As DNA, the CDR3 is TGTGCCAGCAGCGCGGGACAAGGGGGAATTGAAGCTTTCTTT. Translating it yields CASSAGQGGIEAFF.

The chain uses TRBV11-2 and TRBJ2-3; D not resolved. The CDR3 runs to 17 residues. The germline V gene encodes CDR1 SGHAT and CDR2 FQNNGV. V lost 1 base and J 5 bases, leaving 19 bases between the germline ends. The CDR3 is CASSLVVRVLEEDTQYF. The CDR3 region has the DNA TGTGCCAGCAGCTTAGTGGTGCGCGTTCTCGAGGAAGATACGCAGTATTTT.

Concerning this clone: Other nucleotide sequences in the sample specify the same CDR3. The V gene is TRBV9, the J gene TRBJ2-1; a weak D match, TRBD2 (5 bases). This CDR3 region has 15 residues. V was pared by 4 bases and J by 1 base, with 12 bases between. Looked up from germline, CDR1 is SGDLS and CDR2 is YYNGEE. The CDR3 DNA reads TGTGCCAGCAGCCCGCGAGAGGGTTCCTACAATGAGCAGTTCTTC. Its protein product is CASSPREGSYNEQFF. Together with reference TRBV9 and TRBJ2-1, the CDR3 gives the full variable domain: DSGVTQTPKHLITATGQRVTLRCSPRSGDLSVYWYQQSLDQGLQFLIQYYNGEERAKGNILERFSAQQFPDLHSELNLSSLELGDSALYFCASSPREGSYNEQFFGPGTRLTVL.

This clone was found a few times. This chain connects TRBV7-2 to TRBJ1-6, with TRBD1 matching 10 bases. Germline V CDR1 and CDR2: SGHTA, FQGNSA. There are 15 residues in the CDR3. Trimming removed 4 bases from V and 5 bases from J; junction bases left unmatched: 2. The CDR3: CASSWGTGDNSPLHF. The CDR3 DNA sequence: TGTGCCAGCAGCTGGGGGACAGGGGATAATTCACCCCTCCACTTT.

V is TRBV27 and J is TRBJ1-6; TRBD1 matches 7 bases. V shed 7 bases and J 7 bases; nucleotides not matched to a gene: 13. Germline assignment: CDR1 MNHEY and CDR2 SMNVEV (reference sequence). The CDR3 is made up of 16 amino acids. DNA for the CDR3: TGTGCCAGCAATAAAAGGACAGGCGTACCAAATTCACCCCTCCACTTT. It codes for CASNKRTGVPNSPLHF.

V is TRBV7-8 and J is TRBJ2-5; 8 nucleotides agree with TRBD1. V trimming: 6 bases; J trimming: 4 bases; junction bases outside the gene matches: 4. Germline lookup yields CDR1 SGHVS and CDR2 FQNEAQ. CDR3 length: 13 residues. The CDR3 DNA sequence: TGTGCCAGCAGTACAGACAGGGGAGAGACCCAGTACTTC. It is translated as CASSTDRGETQYF.

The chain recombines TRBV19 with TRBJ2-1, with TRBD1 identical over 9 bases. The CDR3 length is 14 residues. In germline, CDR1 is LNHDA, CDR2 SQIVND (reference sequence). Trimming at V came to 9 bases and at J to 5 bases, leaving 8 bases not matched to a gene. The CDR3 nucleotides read TGTGCCAGCGCGACGGGACAGGGAAACAATGAGCAGTTCTTC. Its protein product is CASATGQGNNEQFF.

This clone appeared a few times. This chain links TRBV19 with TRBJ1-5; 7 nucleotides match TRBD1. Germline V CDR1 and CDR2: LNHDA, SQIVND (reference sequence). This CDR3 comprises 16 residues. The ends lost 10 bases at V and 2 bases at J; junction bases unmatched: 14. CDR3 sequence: CATRGQPQSGNQPQHF. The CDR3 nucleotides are TGTGCCACGCGGGGACAGCCCCAGAGTGGCAATCAGCCCCAGCATTTT.

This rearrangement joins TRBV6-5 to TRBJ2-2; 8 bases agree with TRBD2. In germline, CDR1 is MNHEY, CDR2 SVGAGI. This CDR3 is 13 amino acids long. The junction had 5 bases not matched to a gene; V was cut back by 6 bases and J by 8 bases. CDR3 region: CASRGGRPGELFF. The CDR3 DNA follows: TGTGCCAGCAGAGGCGGGAGGCCTGGGGAGCTGTTTTTT.

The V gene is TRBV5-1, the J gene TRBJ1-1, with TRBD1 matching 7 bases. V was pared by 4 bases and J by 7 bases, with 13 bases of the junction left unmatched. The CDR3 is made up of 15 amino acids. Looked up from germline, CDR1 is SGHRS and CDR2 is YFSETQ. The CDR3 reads CASSLTGQRRVEAFF. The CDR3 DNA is TGCGCCAGCAGCCTCACGGGACAGAGAAGGGTTGAAGCTTTCTTT. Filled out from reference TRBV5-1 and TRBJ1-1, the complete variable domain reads KAGVTQTPRYLIKTRGQQVTLSCSPISGHRSVSWYQQTPGQGLQFLFEYFSETQRNKGNFPGRFSGRQFSNSRSEMNVSTLELGDSALYLCASSLTGQRRVEAFFGQGTRLTVV.

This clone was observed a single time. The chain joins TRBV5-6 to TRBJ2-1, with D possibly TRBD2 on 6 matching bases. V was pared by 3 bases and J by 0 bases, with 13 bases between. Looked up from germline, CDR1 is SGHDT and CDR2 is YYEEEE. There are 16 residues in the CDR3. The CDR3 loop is CASSWGDGLSYNEQFF. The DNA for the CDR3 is TGTGCCAGCAGCTGGGGGGACGGGCTCTCCTACAATGAGCAGTTCTTC.

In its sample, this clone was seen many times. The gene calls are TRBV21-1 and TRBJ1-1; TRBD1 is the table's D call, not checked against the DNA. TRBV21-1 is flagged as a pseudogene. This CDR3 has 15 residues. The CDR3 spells CASRIVGGENTEAFF. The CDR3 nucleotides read TGTGCCAGCAGAATTGTAGGGGGAGAGAACACTGAAGCTTTCTTT.

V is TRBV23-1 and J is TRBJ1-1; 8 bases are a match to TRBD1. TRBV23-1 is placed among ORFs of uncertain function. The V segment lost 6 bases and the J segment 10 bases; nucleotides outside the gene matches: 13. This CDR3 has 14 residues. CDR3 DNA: TGCGCCAGCAGCCCACCTACAGGGGGTCGCGGAGCTTTCTTT. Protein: CASSPPTGGRGAFF.

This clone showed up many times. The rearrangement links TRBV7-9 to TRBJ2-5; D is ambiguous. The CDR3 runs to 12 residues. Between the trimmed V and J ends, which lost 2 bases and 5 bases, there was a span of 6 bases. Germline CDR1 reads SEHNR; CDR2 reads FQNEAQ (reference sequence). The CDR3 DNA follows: TGTGCCAGCAGCTTAAGTCGGGAGACCCAGTACTTC. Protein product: CASSLSRETQYF.

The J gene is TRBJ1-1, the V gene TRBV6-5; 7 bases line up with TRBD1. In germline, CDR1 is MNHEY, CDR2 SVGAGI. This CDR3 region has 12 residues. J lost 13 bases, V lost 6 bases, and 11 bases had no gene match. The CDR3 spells CASRSLGQASFF. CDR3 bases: TGTGCCAGCAGGTCATTAGGACAGGCGAGTTTCTTT.

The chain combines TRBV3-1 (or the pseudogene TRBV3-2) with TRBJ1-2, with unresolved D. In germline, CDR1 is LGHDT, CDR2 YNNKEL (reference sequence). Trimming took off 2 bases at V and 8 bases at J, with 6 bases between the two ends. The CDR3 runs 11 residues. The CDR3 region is CASSQSKGYTF. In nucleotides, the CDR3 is TGTGCCAGCAGCCAAAGCAAGGGCTACACCTTC.